Listed here are 23 T cell receptor beta chains from one sample, sequenced in a study of blood T cell repertoires in COVID-19. The assay was immunoSEQ multiplex PCR, and TCRdb's table has in-frame clones only and misses some. Of 100,000 to 150,000 clones in the sample, about 81% are singletons; the top ten hold approximately 18%. Material: peripheral blood. These receptors were collected from a man aged 30 to 39 with COVID-19, enrolled during active disease.

The chain recombines TRBV6-1 with TRBJ2-1; 8 bases line up with TRBD1. The junction had 8 bases not matched to a gene; V was cut back by 3 bases and J by 7 bases. CDR3 length: 15 amino acids. The germline V gene has CDR1 MNHNS and CDR2 SASEGT. In DNA form, the CDR3 reads TGTGCCAGCAGTGAGGGGACAGGAGTTGGGAATGAGCAGTTCTTC. Encoded protein: CASSEGTGVGNEQFF.

V usage is TRBV27 and J usage is TRBJ1-6; 10 bases fit TRBD1. The CDR3 totals 14 residues. V lost 5 bases, J lost 9 bases, and 4 bases stayed unmatched. The germline V gene has CDR1 MNHEY and CDR2 SMNVEV (reference sequence). The CDR3 protein is CASSPGTGASPLHF. The CDR3 coding sequence is TGTGCCAGCAGTCCAGGGACAGGGGCTTCACCCCTCCACTTT.

The chain recombines TRBV4-3 with TRBJ1-2; 8 nucleotides agree with TRBD1. This CDR3 has 17 residues. J lost 2 bases, V lost 3 bases, and 11 bases had no gene match. Germline V lookup: CDR1 LGHNA, CDR2 YSLEER. DNA of the CDR3: TGCGCCAGCAGCCACTCCACCGGGACAGGACCAAACTATGGCTACACCTTC. Translation: CASSHSTGTGPNYGYTF.

This clone was recorded only once. CDR3 residues: CANGQGMEPQHF. The CDR3 region has the DNA TGCGCCAACGGACAGGGGATGGAGCCCCAGCATTTT. This chain links TRBV23-1 with TRBJ1-5; 9 bases are a match to TRBD1. TRBV23-1 has ORF status, its function being uncertain. CDR3 size: 12 residues. V lost 10 bases and J lost 8; bases outside the gene matches: 6.

V is TRBV5-1 and J is TRBJ1-3; 11 bases fit TRBD1. After removal of 3 bases from V and 8 bases from J, the junction contained 1 base not matched to a gene. Germline-derived CDR1 and CDR2 are SGHRS and YFSETQ. There are 13 residues in the CDR3. The CDR3 is CASSSGQGDTIYF. DNA for the CDR3: TGCGCCAGCAGCTCGGGACAGGGGGACACCATATATTTT.

The V call is TRBV5-5, the J call TRBJ2-4, with D possibly TRBD2 on 6 matching bases. The CDR3 runs 14 residues. The germline CDR1 and CDR2 sequences are SGHKS and YYEKEE (reference sequence). V was pared by 4 bases and J by 8 bases, with 16 bases between. Here the CDR3 DNA reads TGTGCCAGCAGCGCGGGACCACTCGAGGACATTCAGTACTTC. Amino acid sequence: CASSAGPLEDIQYF.

This chain joins TRBV9 and TRBJ2-1, with D possibly matching TRBD2 (5 bases). From germline, CDR1 is SGDLS and CDR2 YYNGEE. The CDR3 covers 13 residues. Trimming removed 0 bases from V and 5 bases from J, with 6 bases in between. CDR3 nucleotide sequence: TGTGCCAGCAGCGTAGCCGGGGACAATGAGCAGTTCTTC. The encoded protein is CASSVAGDNEQFF.

This sequence joins TRBV6-6 and TRBJ2-7; the match to TRBD1 covers 9 bases. V shed 2 bases, J shed 1 base, and the junction held 0 bases outside the gene matches. The germline V gene encodes CDR1 MNHNY and CDR2 SVGAGI (reference sequence). The CDR3 spans 14 residues. CDR3 sequence: CASSYDRGSYEQYF. As DNA, the CDR3 is TGTGCCAGCAGTTACGACAGGGGGTCCTACGAGCAGTACTTC.

V and J are TRBV6-5 and TRBJ1-6, with D hard to call. V was shortened by 0 bases and J by 11 bases, with 14 bases between the two germline ends. CDR1 is MNHEY, CDR2 SVGAGI, per germline. CDR3 length: 15 residues. The DNA for the CDR3 is TGTGCCAGCAGTTACTCAGCGGGGTTACGGCCACCCCTCCACTTT. Residues: CASSYSAGLRPPLHF.

The chain links TRBV3-1 (or the pseudogene TRBV3-2) to TRBJ2-5, with 10 bases fitting TRBD2. Germline V gives CDR1 LGHDT, CDR2 YNNKEL (reference sequence). The CDR3 loop spans 15 amino acids. Losses at the gene ends were 0 bases for V and 7 bases for J; bases not matched to a gene: 5. The CDR3 DNA reads as TGTGCCAGCAGCCAAGATCTAGCGGGAGAGGGGACCCAGTACTTC. Its protein product is CASSQDLAGEGTQYF.

This clone has a single count. The genes are TRBV18 and TRBJ1-3; tentatively, D is TRBD1 (6 bases). The CDR3 has 18 amino acids. The V gene lost 2 bases and the J gene lost 3 bases, with 20 bases spanning the gap. CDR1 is KGHSH, CDR2 LQKENI, per germline. CDR3 residues: CASSPGGAGPYRGNTIYF. CDR3 sequence (DNA): TGTGCCAGCTCACCAGGGGGGGCCGGACCGTACCGTGGAAACACCATATATTTT. Full variable domain (rest looked up from reference TRBV18 and TRBJ1-3): NAGVMQNPRHLVRRRGQEARLRCSPMKGHSHVYWYRQLPEEGLKFMVYLQKENIIDESGMPKERFSAEFPKEGPSILRIQQVVRGDSAAYFCASSPGGAGPYRGNTIYFGEGSWLTVV.

The rearrangement joins TRBV11-2 to TRBJ1-3; 7 bases are shared with TRBD1. The J segment lost 4 bases and the V segment lost 1 base, leaving 4 bases of the junction unmatched. CDR3 length equals 15 residues. In germline, CDR1 is SGHAT, CDR2 FQNNGV. CDR3 coding DNA: TGTGCCAGCAGCTTAGGTACAGGGGTGGGAAACACCATATATTTT. Translation gives CASSLGTGVGNTIYF.

This clone occurred many times. This chain links TRBV6-5 with TRBJ1-3, with 7 bases that match TRBD1. Germline CDR1 MNHEY, CDR2 SVGAGI. The CDR3 extends over 14 amino acids. With V trimmed by 7 bases and J by 0 bases, 3 bases remained unmatched. The CDR3 coding sequence is TGTGCCAGCAAGACAGGGCTCTCTGGAAACACCATATATTTT. It specifies CASKTGLSGNTIYF.

The chain uses TRBV5-1 and TRBJ2-2; D may be TRBD2 (6 bases). Trimming removed 0 bases from V and 3 bases from J, with 6 bases in between. Per germline, CDR1 SGHRS and CDR2 YFSETQ. CDR3 length equals 14 residues. CDR3 coding DNA: TGCGCCAGCAGCTTGGTAGCGGACACCGGGGAGCTGTTTTTT. Encoded protein: CASSLVADTGELFF.

This clone was counted between two and nine times. V gene TRBV3-1 (or the pseudogene TRBV3-2) combines with J gene TRBJ1-5; no clear D gene. CDR1 is LGHDT and CDR2 is YNNKEL in the germline V gene (reference sequence). The V gene lost 3 bases and the J gene lost 7 bases, with 16 bases spanning the gap. CDR3 size: 15 residues. The CDR3 is CASSQGGSRRQPQHF. The CDR3 coding sequence is TGTGCCAGCAGCCAGGGTGGGAGTCGCAGGCAGCCCCAGCATTTT.

This chain joins TRBV27 and TRBJ2-3; 7 positions agree with TRBD2. CDR3 length: 12 residues. The germline CDR1 and CDR2 sequences are MNHEY and SMNVEV (reference sequence). The trim removed 8 bases at V and 5 bases at J, leaving 4 bases unmatched. This chain's CDR3 is CASGRGGDTQYF. The CDR3 DNA sequence: TGTGCCAGCGGGAGGGGTGGAGATACGCAGTATTTT.

The chain couples TRBV7-3 to TRBJ1-1; D unresolved. V shed 4 bases and J shed 7 bases, with 13 bases lying between them. The germline V gene encodes CDR1 SGHTA and CDR2 FQGTGA. The CDR3 covers 13 residues. CDR3 DNA: TGTGCCAGCAGCTCCGGTGGCGGGGTTGAAGCTTTCTTT. This translates into CASSSGGGVEAFF.

This sequence joins TRBV28 and TRBJ1-2; D ambiguous. The germline gives CDR1 MDHEN, CDR2 SYDVKM. This CDR3 has 18 residues. The V end lost 5 bases, the J end lost 2 bases, and 24 bases lay between the germline ends. CDR3 DNA sequence: TGTGCCAGCAGTGCCTGGACCGGGAAGCCCTCCGTCAACTATGGCTACACCTTC. Amino acid sequence: CASSAWTGKPSVNYGYTF.

The chain employs TRBV19 and TRBJ1-4; D is unresolved. In germline, CDR1 is LNHDA, CDR2 SQIVND (reference sequence). The V gene lost 8 bases and the J gene lost 8 bases, with 12 bases spanning the gap. CDR3 length: 12 amino acids. In DNA, the CDR3 is TGTGCCAGTCGTAGGGAGCCGGAAAAACTGTTTTTT. Translation gives CASRREPEKLFF.

In this sample, this clone turned up once. The V and J genes are TRBV12-5 and TRBJ2-7; D is perhaps TRBD2 (5 bases). The CDR3 is made up of 13 amino acids. Germline V gene lookup returns CDR1 LGHNT and CDR2 FRNRAP. Trimming took off 7 bases at V and 2 bases at J, with 12 bases between the two ends. CDR3 DNA: TGTGCTAGTGTACGCCCCGGGACCTACGAGCAGTACTTC. This gives the protein CASVRPGTYEQYF.

The table lists this clone with a few counts. The chain links TRBV14 to TRBJ2-7; tentatively, D is TRBD1 (6 bases). This CDR3 is built from 15 residues. Germline CDR1 reads SGHDN; CDR2 reads FVKESK. V gave up 1 base and J gave up 9 bases, with 19 bases separating them. The DNA of the CDR3 is TGTGCCAGCAGCCAAGTGACACAGGGCCGGGCGCGGCAGTACTTC. It yields the protein CASSQVTQGRARQYF.

The genes are TRBV28 and TRBJ1-3; weak D call: TRBD1 (6 bases). The CDR3 is 18 residues long. Germline CDR1 and CDR2: MDHEN and SYDVKM. V was clipped by 3 bases and J by 0 bases, with 18 bases between them. This chain's CDR3 is CASSFPRGGGYSGNTIYF. The DNA of the CDR3 is TGTGCCAGCAGTTTCCCGCGGGGGGGCGGGTACTCTGGAAACACCATATATTTT.

J is TRBJ2-7 and V is TRBV5-6; the D is unclear. In germline, CDR1 is SGHDT, CDR2 YYEEEE. The V and J ends lost 0 bases and 5 bases respectively, with 12 bases between them. CDR3 size: 14 residues. Here the CDR3 DNA reads TGTGCCAGCAGCTTGGTGGAGCTAGTTGACGAGCAGTACTTC. It specifies CASSLVELVDEQYF.